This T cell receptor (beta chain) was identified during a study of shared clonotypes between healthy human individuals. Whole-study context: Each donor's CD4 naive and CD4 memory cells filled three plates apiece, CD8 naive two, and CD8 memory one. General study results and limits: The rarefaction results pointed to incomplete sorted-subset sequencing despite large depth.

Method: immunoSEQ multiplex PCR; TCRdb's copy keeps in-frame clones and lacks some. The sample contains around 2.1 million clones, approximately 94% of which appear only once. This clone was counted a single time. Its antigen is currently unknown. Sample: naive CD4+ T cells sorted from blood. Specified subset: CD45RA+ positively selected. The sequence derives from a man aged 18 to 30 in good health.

CDR3 DNA: TGTGCCAGCAGTATGGGACAGGGGCTCGAGACCCAGTACTTC. It encodes CASSMGQGLETQYF. The V and J genes are TRBV25-1 and TRBJ2-5; 10 nucleotides line up with TRBD1. This CDR3 region has 14 residues. Per germline, CDR1 MGHDK and CDR2 SYGVNS. V was clipped by 5 bases and J by 5 bases; unmatched bases: 5. Drawing the rest from reference TRBV25-1 and TRBJ2-5, the complete variable domain is EADIYQTPRYLVIGTGKKITLECSQTMGHDKMYWYQQDPGMELHLIHYSYGVNSTEKGDLSSESTVSRIRTEHFPLTLESARPSHTSQYLCASSMGQGLETQYFGPGTRLLVL.